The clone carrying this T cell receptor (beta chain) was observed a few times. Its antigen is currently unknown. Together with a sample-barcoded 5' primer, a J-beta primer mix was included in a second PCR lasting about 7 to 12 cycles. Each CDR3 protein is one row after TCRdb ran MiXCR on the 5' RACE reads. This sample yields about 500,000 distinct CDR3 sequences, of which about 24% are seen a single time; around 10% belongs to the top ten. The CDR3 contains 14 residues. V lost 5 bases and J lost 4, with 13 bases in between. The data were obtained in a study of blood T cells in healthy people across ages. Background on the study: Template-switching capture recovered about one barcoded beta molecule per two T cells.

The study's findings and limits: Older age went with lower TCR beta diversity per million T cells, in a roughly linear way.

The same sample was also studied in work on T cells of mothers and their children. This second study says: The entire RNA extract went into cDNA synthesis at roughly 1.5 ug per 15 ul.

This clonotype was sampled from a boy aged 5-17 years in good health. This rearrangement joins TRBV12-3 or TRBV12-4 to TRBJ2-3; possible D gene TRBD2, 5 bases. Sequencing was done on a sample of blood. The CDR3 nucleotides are TGTGCCAGCAGTCCCGCGGGCTTTCCAGATACGCAGTATTTT. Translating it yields CASSPAGFPDTQYF.